These 13 T cell receptor beta chains originate from one sample sequenced in a study of molecular identifiers for immune sequencing clone quantification. TCRdb processed the PCR reads anew with MiXCR; each CDR3 protein has one entry. Of hundreds of thousands of distinct CDR3 sequences detected, about a fifth appear once; the ten largest clones hold approximately 0.83%. Sequenced: naive CD8+ T cells from blood, with Jurkat cell RNA spiked in. Subset reported: FACS-sorted CD8+CD4-CCR7+CD45RA+ naive T cells. These receptors all come from a human donor in good health. Some libraries in this study had Jurkat cell RNA spiked in.

This clonotype has a count of ten or more. The V call is TRBV6-5, the J call TRBJ2-2; D may match TRBD1 or TRBD2 (5 bases each). CDR3 length: 16 amino acids. Germline CDR1 reads MNHEY; CDR2 reads SVGAGI. The V gene lost 2 bases and the J gene lost 3 bases, with 13 bases spanning the gap. CDR3 coding DNA: TGTGCCAGCAGTTACCTTATGGGGACGGACACCGGGGAGCTGTTTTTT. It yields the protein CASSYLMGTDTGELFF.

About this clonotype itself: This may come from a read error, since a much larger clone is one base off. J is TRBJ2-2 and V is TRBV24-1; weak D call: TRBD2 (5 bases). This CDR3 comprises 16 residues. Germline V gene data show CDR1 as KGHDR and CDR2 as SFDVKD. The CDR3 coding sequence is TGTGCCACCAGTGACCCCGGACTCTTGAACACCCGGGAGCTGTTTTTT. Protein: CATSDPGLLNTRELFF.

This clonotype was seen ten or more times. The CDR3 is CSAVGGRTDTQYF. Written as DNA, the CDR3 is TGCAGCGCCGTGGGGGGGCGGACAGATACGCAGTATTTT. V gene TRBV29-1 combines with J gene TRBJ2-3; maybe TRBD2 (7 bases). V was clipped by 7 bases and J by 3 bases, with 14 bases between them. CDR3 length: 13 residues. The germline CDR1 and CDR2 sequences are SQVTM and ANQGSEA.

The sample holds many counts of this clonotype. J is TRBJ2-3 and V is TRBV21-1; no DNA check was done on the table's D call, TRBD1. TRBV21-1 is a pseudogene segment. The CDR3 is 16 residues long. CDR3 bases: TGTGCCAGCAGCACCGTATTCGGACATGCCCCGGCTACGCAGTATTTT. This codes for CASSTVFGHAPATQYF.

This clonotype has ten or more counts. V gene TRBV19 combines with J gene TRBJ1-5, with TRBD1 matching 9 bases. J was trimmed by 6 bases and V by 1 base; bases with no gene match: 4. From germline, CDR1 is LNHDA and CDR2 SQIVND (reference sequence). The CDR3 has 15 residues. CDR3 coding DNA: TGTGCCAGTAGTATAGTCGACAGGGGGAGTCAGCCCCAGCATTTT. This encodes CASSIVDRGSQPQHF.

This clonotype showed up just a few times. This chain connects TRBV6-1 to TRBJ1-5, with D uncertain. Germline V CDR1 and CDR2: MNHNS, SASEGT. V was clipped by 11 bases and J by 2 bases, with 19 bases between them. The length of the CDR3 is 15 residues. CDR3 region: CAVRAVPNRNQPQHF. In nucleotides, the CDR3 is TGTGCCGTCCGGGCAGTACCAAATCGCAATCAGCCCCAGCATTTT.

This clonotype came up a few times. The chain combines TRBV4-1 with TRBJ2-3, with TRBD1 matching 9 bases. CDR3 length: 15 residues. J gave up 7 bases and V 1 base, and 6 bases lay outside the gene matches. The germline gives CDR1 MGHRA, CDR2 YSYEKL. DNA of the CDR3: TGCGCCAGCAGCCAAGGGACAGGGGCTGGAAATACGCAGTATTTT. It translates to CASSQGTGAGNTQYF.

There are many counts of this clonotype. V gene TRBV10-2 combines with J gene TRBJ2-2; the match to TRBD2 covers 8 bases. Per germline, CDR1 WSHSY and CDR2 SAAADI. With 6 bases clipped from V and 4 bases from J, the junction kept 10 bases outside the gene matches. CDR3 size: 16 residues. CDR3 in amino acids: CASSGSGTRGTGELFF. In nucleotides, the CDR3 is TGCGCCAGCAGCGGTTCGGGGACTAGGGGCACCGGGGAGCTGTTTTTT.

The chain employs TRBV12-3 or TRBV12-4 and TRBJ2-1; 7 bases are a match to TRBD1. The J call may be incorrect, as the DNA end agrees better with TRBJ2-7. The CDR3 consists of 13 residues. CDR3 DNA: TGTGCCAGCAGGGGGACAGCGTCCAGTGAGCAGTACTTC. Protein sequence: CASRGTASSEQYF.

The chain links TRBV20-1 to TRBJ2-3, with TRBD2 as a possible D gene (6 bases). The CDR3 runs to 15 residues. Trimming cost V 6 bases and J 4 bases, with 20 bases left between them. Germline V gene sequence: CDR1 DFQATT, CDR2 SNEGSKA (reference sequence). CDR3 nucleotides: TGCAGTGCGATAGGGACTCCCGATCGCGCAGATACGCAGTATTTT. Protein: CSAIGTPDRADTQYF.

This clonotype was recorded a few times. One junction end does not reproduce the germline sequence, and a read error may be involved. J is TRBJ2-1 and V is TRBV5-5; 7 nucleotides align to TRBD1. Germline values: CDR1 SGHKS, CDR2 YYEKEE (reference sequence). This CDR3 has 16 amino acids. CDR3 sequence (DNA): TGTGCCAGCAGCTTGGCGGTAGGGGGCGCAGGTTATGAGCGGTTCTTC. It translates to CASSLAVGGAGYERFF. Based on the CDR3 plus reference TRBV5-5 and TRBJ2-1, the full variable domain is DAGVTQSPTHLIKTRGQQVTLRCSPISGHKSVSWYQQVLGQGPQFIFQYYEKEERGRGNFPDRFSARQFPNYSSELNVNALLLGDSALYLCASSLAVGGAGYERFFGPGTRLTVL.

This clonotype has a single count. This could be a read error, since a much larger clone is one nucleotide away. The J gene is TRBJ2-5, the V gene TRBV27, with D possibly called TRBD1 or TRBD2 (5 bases each). This CDR3 comprises 14 residues. Germline CDR1 is MNHEY and CDR2 is SMNVEV (reference sequence). CDR3 nucleotide sequence: TGTGCCAGCAAGAGACCAGGGAGCCAAGAGACCCAGCACTTC. It translates to CASKRPGSQETQHF.

This clonotype has ten or more counts. The chain joins TRBV14 to TRBJ1-1; TRBD1 aligns across 7 bases. Trimming cost V 1 base and J 5 bases; bases outside gene matches: 7. Looked up from germline, CDR1 is SGHDN and CDR2 is FVKESK. This CDR3 has 15 residues. The CDR3 spells CASSQVKTGRTEAFF. The CDR3 nucleotides are TGTGCCAGCAGCCAAGTGAAGACAGGGAGGACTGAAGCTTTCTTT.